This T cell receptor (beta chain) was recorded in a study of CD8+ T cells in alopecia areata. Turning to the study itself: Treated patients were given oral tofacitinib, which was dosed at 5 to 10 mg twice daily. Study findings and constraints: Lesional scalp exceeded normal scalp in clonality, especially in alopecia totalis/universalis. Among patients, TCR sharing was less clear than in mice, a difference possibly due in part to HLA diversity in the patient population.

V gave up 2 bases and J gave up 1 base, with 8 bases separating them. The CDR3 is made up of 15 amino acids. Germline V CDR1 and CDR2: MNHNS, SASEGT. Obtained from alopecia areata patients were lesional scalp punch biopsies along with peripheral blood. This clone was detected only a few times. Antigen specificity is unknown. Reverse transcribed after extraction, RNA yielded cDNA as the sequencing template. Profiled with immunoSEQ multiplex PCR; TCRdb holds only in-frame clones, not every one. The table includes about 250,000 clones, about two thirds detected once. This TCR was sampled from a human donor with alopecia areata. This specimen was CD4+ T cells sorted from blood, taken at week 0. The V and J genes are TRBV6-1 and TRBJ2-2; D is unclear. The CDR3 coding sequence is TGTGCCAGCAGTGAAAATCCAGGGAACACCGGGGAGCTGTTTTTT. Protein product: CASSENPGNTGELFF.